Each of the 32 T cell receptor beta chains below was sequenced from the same sample in a study of shared clonotypes between healthy human individuals. Using immunoSEQ multiplex PCR, the repertoire was profiled, and TCRdb retains in-frame clones only, with some absent. The sample includes more than 850,000 clones, 70% to 80% of them seen just once. Sequencing was carried out using memory CD4+ T cells from PBMCs. The sample's subset: CD45RA-negative fraction. These receptors all stem from a man aged 18 to 30 in good health. Some clones in this sample may be carry-over from other donors' samples.

The chain couples TRBV2 to TRBJ2-1; D not certain. This CDR3 spans 12 amino acids. With 8 bases removed from V and 7 bases from J, the gap between germline ends came to 12 bases. Germline V CDR1 and CDR2: SNHLY, FYNNEI. CDR3 region: CASCANPNEQFF. The CDR3 nucleotides are TGTGCCAGCTGTGCGAACCCAAATGAGCAGTTCTTC.

The rearrangement links TRBV9 to TRBJ1-1; D is uncertain. Germline V gene sequence: CDR1 SGDLS, CDR2 YYNGEE. CDR3 length equals 13 residues. V lost 4 bases and J 3 bases, leaving 10 bases between the germline ends. The CDR3 nucleotides are TGTGCCAGCAGCTTTAGTCCGGACACTGAAGCTTTCTTT. Encoded protein: CASSFSPDTEAFF.

This chain links TRBV28 with TRBJ2-3; D possibly corresponds to TRBD1 (5 bases). V gave up 4 bases and J gave up 6 bases, with 5 bases separating them. This CDR3 region has 11 residues. CDR1 MDHEN and CDR2 SYDVKM come from the germline V gene. Here the CDR3 DNA reads TGTGCCAGCAGTTCAGGGGATACGCAGTATTTT. Protein sequence: CASSSGDTQYF. Full variable domain (outside the CDR3, taken from reference TRBV28 and TRBJ2-3): DVKVTQSSRYLVKRTGEKVFLECVQDMDHENMFWYRQDPGLGLRLIYFSYDVKMKEKGDIPEGYSVSREKKERFSLILESASTNQTSMYLCASSSGDTQYFGPGTRLTVL.

The chain links TRBV5-4 to TRBJ1-4, with D unresolved. Trimming shortened V by 0 bases and J by 8 bases, and 11 bases separated the two germline ends. Germline CDR1 reads SGHNT; CDR2 reads YYREEE (reference sequence). The length of the CDR3 is 14 residues. CDR3 DNA: TGTGCCAGCAGCTTGGGTGCCATGGAAGAAAAACTGTTTTTT. Translated, it gives CASSLGAMEEKLFF.

The rearrangement links TRBV5-1 to TRBJ2-2; 8 bases align to TRBD2. The CDR3 has 18 residues. V lost 6 bases, J lost 5 bases, and 18 bases stayed unmatched. Germline CDR1 reads SGHRS; CDR2 reads YFSETQ. CDR3 residues: CASTLDSGSFAGTGELFF. CDR3 DNA: TGCGCCAGCACCCTTGACAGCGGGAGCTTCGCGGGGACCGGGGAGCTGTTTTTT.

This clone is a singleton in its sample. The chain links TRBV18 to TRBJ2-1; 7 bases match TRBD2. Per germline, CDR1 KGHSH and CDR2 LQKENI. This CDR3 is 19 amino acids long. Unmatched junction bases numbered 22, after V lost 3 bases and J lost 8 bases. CDR3 region: CASSPPLGLADTLPHEQFF. Here the CDR3 DNA reads TGTGCCAGCTCACCCCCTTTGGGGCTAGCGGATACCCTCCCCCATGAGCAGTTCTTC.

The chain combines TRBV9 with TRBJ2-2, with a tentative D call TRBD1 (5 bases). This CDR3 comprises 17 residues. Germline lookup yields CDR1 SGDLS and CDR2 YYNGEE. V shed 0 bases and J shed 0 bases, with 12 bases lying between them. CDR3 protein: CASSVEGSVANTGELFF. The CDR3 region has the DNA TGTGCCAGCAGCGTAGAGGGGTCTGTCGCGAACACCGGGGAGCTGTTTTTT. The variable domain in full, with the rest retrieved from reference TRBV9 and TRBJ2-2, is DSGVTQTPKHLITATGQRVTLRCSPRSGDLSVYWYQQSLDQGLQFLIQYYNGEERAKGNILERFSAQQFPDLHSELNLSSLELGDSALYFCASSVEGSVANTGELFFGEGSRLTVL.

A word on this clone: A clone one base away is much larger, so this may be a read error. This specimen includes other DNA sequences encoding the same CDR3. This sequence joins TRBV19 and TRBJ1-1, with a possible D match to TRBD1 (5 bases). With 1 base removed from V and 1 base from J, the gap between germline ends came to 7 bases. This CDR3 comprises 14 residues. In germline, CDR1 is LNHDA, CDR2 SQIVND (reference sequence). The DNA for the CDR3 is TGTGCCAGTAGTATAGGGGGCGCGAACACTGAAGCTTTCTTT. Its translation: CASSIGGANTEAFF.

V is TRBV5-1 and J is TRBJ1-1, with D perhaps TRBD1 (5 bases). The CDR3 has 16 amino acids. With 2 bases removed from V and 3 bases from J, the gap between germline ends came to 17 bases. Germline V lookup: CDR1 SGHRS, CDR2 YFSETQ. CDR3 residues: CASSLGAGRLDTEAFF. The CDR3 DNA follows: TGCGCCAGCAGCTTAGGGGCGGGCCGGTTAGACACTGAAGCTTTCTTT.

The genes are TRBV4-3 and TRBJ1-6; D is unclear. Looked up from germline, CDR1 is LGHNA and CDR2 is YSLEER. This CDR3 spans 13 amino acids. With 4 bases removed from V and 8 bases from J, the gap between germline ends came to 9 bases. CDR3 nucleotide sequence: TGCGCCAGCAGCCGCCTGGCCGATTCACCCCTCCACTTT. The encoded protein is CASSRLADSPLHF.

The chain is built from TRBV19 and TRBJ2-2; D is perhaps TRBD1 (6 bases). V was shortened by 3 bases and J by 3 bases, with 11 bases between the two germline ends. Germline loops: CDR1 LNHDA, CDR2 SQIVND (reference sequence). CDR3 length equals 15 residues. In DNA form, the CDR3 reads TGTGCCAGTAGTATCCGAGGGGGAGACACCGGGGAGCTGTTTTTT. Protein product: CASSIRGGDTGELFF.

The chain has TRBV6-5 and TRBJ1-2; TRBD1 might be the D (6 bases). Germline V gene lookup returns CDR1 MNHEY and CDR2 SVGAGI. Between the trimmed V and J ends, which lost 6 bases and 4 bases, there was a span of 12 bases. The CDR3 runs to 13 residues. The CDR3 region is CASRPGQFYGYTF. The CDR3 DNA reads as TGTGCCAGCAGACCCGGACAGTTCTATGGCTACACCTTC.

The chain links TRBV15 to TRBJ2-5, with D possibly matching TRBD1 (5 bases). The V end was cut by 1 base, the J end by 5 bases, with 14 bases between. There are 15 residues in the CDR3. Germline loops: CDR1 LNHNV, CDR2 YYDKDF (reference sequence). The DNA of the CDR3 is TGTGCCACCAGCAGAGCTTCCGCAGGGTCGGAGACCCAGTACTTC. This codes for CATSRASAGSETQYF.

This clone was detected only a few times. The V and J genes are TRBV28 and TRBJ1-1; no clear D. Germline loops: CDR1 MDHEN, CDR2 SYDVKM. V was pared by 8 bases and J by 5 bases, with 6 bases between. The CDR3 runs to 10 residues. CDR3 nucleotide sequence: TGTGCCAGCGGTTCAACTGAAGCTTTCTTT. Encoded protein: CASGSTEAFF. The variable domain in full, with the rest retrieved from reference TRBV28 and TRBJ1-1, is DVKVTQSSRYLVKRTGEKVFLECVQDMDHENMFWYRQDPGLGLRLIYFSYDVKMKEKGDIPEGYSVSREKKERFSLILESASTNQTSMYLCASGSTEAFFGQGTRLTVV.

The chain recombines TRBV28 with TRBJ1-1; 7 bases line up with TRBD1. CDR1 and CDR2 from the germline V gene are MDHEN and SYDVKM. The CDR3 is made up of 15 amino acids. V dropped 6 bases and J dropped 1; count of bases not matched to a gene: 8. The CDR3 DNA is TGTGCCAGCAGACCCGGGACAGCTGAGAACACTGAAGCTTTCTTT. This codes for CASRPGTAENTEAFF.

The rearrangement links TRBV27 to TRBJ1-1; 10 bases match TRBD1. CDR1 and CDR2 (germline): MNHEY, SMNVEV (reference sequence). V lost 0 bases, J lost 10 bases, and 2 bases stayed unmatched. The CDR3 contains 13 residues. CDR3 coding DNA: TGTGCCAGCAGTTTATCGGGGACAGGGGTAGCTTTCTTT. Translation gives CASSLSGTGVAFF.

The genes are TRBV11-2 and TRBJ2-7, with D hard to call. CDR3 length: 16 residues. From germline, CDR1 is SGHAT and CDR2 FQNNGV. V was trimmed by 5 bases and J by 2 bases, leaving 19 bases between them. For the CDR3, the DNA is TGTGCCAGCAGCCTCAATTTGCCCCTACTTGCCTACGAGCAGTACTTC. This translates into CASSLNLPLLAYEQYF. The entire variable domain, with the rest obtained from reference TRBV11-2 and TRBJ2-7, is as follows: EAGVAQSPRYKIIEKRQSVAFWCNPISGHATLYWYQQILGQGPKLLIQFQNNGVVDDSQLPKDRFSAERLKGVDSTLKIQPAKLEDSAVYLCASSLNLPLLAYEQYFGPGTRLTVT.

This chain uses TRBV28 with TRBJ1-1; D call uncertain. The CDR3 is made up of 11 amino acids. Trimming cost V 7 bases and J 3 bases, with 6 bases left between them. The germline V gene encodes CDR1 MDHEN and CDR2 SYDVKM. CDR3 loop: CASTLYTEAFF. The CDR3 nucleotides are TGTGCCAGCACCCTTTACACTGAAGCTTTCTTT. Variable domain in full (rest from reference TRBV28 and TRBJ1-1): DVKVTQSSRYLVKRTGEKVFLECVQDMDHENMFWYRQDPGLGLRLIYFSYDVKMKEKGDIPEGYSVSREKKERFSLILESASTNQTSMYLCASTLYTEAFFGQGTRLTVV.

The V and J genes are TRBV30 and TRBJ2-1; D uncertain. This CDR3 spans 12 amino acids. Germline V CDR1 and CDR2: GTSNPN, SVGIG (reference sequence). Trimming removed 3 bases at V and 6 bases at J, with 9 bases between. The CDR3 spells CAWRVRGNEQFF. The CDR3 DNA sequence: TGTGCCTGGAGGGTGCGTGGCAATGAGCAGTTCTTC.

The chain uses TRBV6-1 and TRBJ1-2; D call uncertain. CDR1 MNHNS and CDR2 SASEGT come from the germline V gene. The CDR3 totals 13 residues. With 2 bases removed from V and 8 bases from J, the gap between germline ends came to 12 bases. CDR3 region: CASSESRRKGYTF. The CDR3 nucleotides are TGTGCCAGCAGTGAATCTCGCAGGAAGGGCTACACCTTC.

This rearrangement joins TRBV12-5 to TRBJ1-6, with 9 bases that match TRBD1. After removal of 7 bases from V and 0 bases from J, the junction contained 7 bases not matched to a gene. The CDR3 totals 17 residues. Germline V gives CDR1 LGHNT, CDR2 FRNRAP. The CDR3 region has the DNA TGTGCTAGTGCTTCCGGACAGGGGAGCTCCTATAATTCACCCCTCCACTTT. This translates into CASASGQGSSYNSPLHF.

This chain links TRBV4-1 with TRBJ2-7, with 9 bases that match TRBD1. V trimming: 3 bases; J trimming: 2 bases; junction bases outside the gene matches: 5. This CDR3 is 15 amino acids long. CDR1 MGHRA and CDR2 YSYEKL come from the germline V gene. CDR3 sequence: CASSQPTGGAYEQYF. The CDR3 DNA follows: TGCGCCAGCAGCCAGCCGACAGGGGGTGCCTACGAGCAGTACTTC.

This chain links TRBV4-2 with TRBJ2-3; 9 bases line up with TRBD2. The CDR3 length is 17 residues. Germline CDR1 is LGHNA and CDR2 is YNFKEQ. Trimming took 0 bases from V and 2 from J; bases not matched to a gene: 6. CDR3 nucleotide sequence: TGTGCCAGCAGCCAAGATGAGACTAGCGGCCCCACAGATACGCAGTATTTT. Translating gives CASSQDETSGPTDTQYF.

This clone has only a few counts. The chain couples TRBV6-1 to TRBJ1-2, with 8 bases that match TRBD1. CDR1 is MNHNS and CDR2 is SASEGT in the germline V gene. V was clipped by 6 bases and J by 4 bases; unmatched bases: 10. CDR3 size: 15 residues. This chain's CDR3 is CASSEQGASLYGYTF. The CDR3 region has the DNA TGTGCCAGCAGCGAGCAGGGGGCCTCCCTCTATGGCTACACCTTC.

V usage is TRBV7-9 and J usage is TRBJ1-1; D is undetermined. In germline, CDR1 is SEHNR, CDR2 FQNEAQ (reference sequence). The CDR3 has 14 residues. The V gene lost 5 bases and the J gene lost 1 base, with 11 bases spanning the gap. This CDR3 is CASSRTDTNTEAFF. Written as DNA, the CDR3 is TGTGCCAGCAGCCGGACGGATACGAACACTGAAGCTTTCTTT. Supplemented by reference TRBV7-9 and TRBJ1-1, the full variable domain reads DTGVSQNPRHKITKRGQNVTFRCDPISEHNRLYWYRQTLGQGPEFLTYFQNEAQLEKSRLLSDRFSAERPKGSFSTLEIQRTEQGDSAMYLCASSRTDTNTEAFFGQGTRLTVV.

The table lists this clone with a few counts. This chain uses TRBV5-6 with TRBJ2-3; D remains ambiguous. Germline CDR1 SGHDT, CDR2 YYEEEE. The CDR3 runs to 15 residues. Trimming cost V 0 bases and J 2 bases, with 10 bases left between them. This CDR3 is CASSLGRFNTDTQYF. In DNA, the CDR3 is TGTGCCAGCAGCTTGGGCCGTTTTAACACAGATACGCAGTATTTT.

The gene calls are TRBV4-1 and TRBJ1-5; D perhaps matches TRBD1 (5 bases). This CDR3 is built from 18 residues. Germline V gene lookup returns CDR1 MGHRA and CDR2 YSYEKL. The ends were cut back, 4 bases at V and 2 bases at J, with 21 bases in the middle. Written as DNA, the CDR3 is TGCGCCAGCAGCCTTAGCGGGGCGCCCGGGGTGGGCAATCAGCCCCAGCATTTT. Translated, it gives CASSLSGAPGVGNQPQHF.

V gene TRBV29-1 combines with J gene TRBJ2-1; D tentatively fits TRBD1 or TRBD2 (6 bases each). The CDR3 spans 15 residues. Germline lookup yields CDR1 SQVTM and CDR2 ANQGSEA. V gave up 4 bases and J gave up 5 bases, with 18 bases separating them. The chain's CDR3 is CSVGGRRGKNNEQFF. CDR3 nucleotides: TGCAGCGTTGGAGGTAGGAGGGGGAAAAACAATGAGCAGTTCTTC.

The chain uses TRBV5-1 and TRBJ2-2; 12 bases are shared with TRBD2. Germline loops: CDR1 SGHRS, CDR2 YFSETQ. The CDR3 runs to 15 residues. The J segment lost 6 bases and the V segment lost 3 bases, leaving 3 bases of the junction unmatched. The CDR3: CASSYLAGGPGELFF. The CDR3 DNA is TGCGCCAGCAGCTACCTAGCGGGAGGGCCCGGGGAGCTGTTTTTT. The full variable domain, with the rest looked up from reference TRBV5-1 and TRBJ2-2, is KAGVTQTPRYLIKTRGQQVTLSCSPISGHRSVSWYQQTPGQGLQFLFEYFSETQRNKGNFPGRFSGRQFSNSRSEMNVSTLELGDSALYLCASSYLAGGPGELFFGEGSRLTVL.

The chain recombines TRBV9 with TRBJ1-2, with D perhaps matching TRBD1 (5 bases). The CDR3 extends over 14 amino acids. V lost 4 bases to trimming and J lost 8 bases, with 18 bases between them. CDR1 is SGDLS and CDR2 is YYNGEE in the germline V gene. CDR3 nucleotide sequence: TGTGCCAGCAGCAGTCTGCGCCAGGGCGGGGGCTACACCTTC. It yields the protein CASSSLRQGGGYTF.

The chain is built from TRBV28 and TRBJ1-2; maybe TRBD1 (5 bases). The V and J ends lost 5 bases and 6 bases respectively, with 16 bases between them. Germline V gene lookup returns CDR1 MDHEN and CDR2 SYDVKM. The CDR3 is 14 residues long. CDR3 sequence reads: CASSPGGRANGYTF. CDR3 bases: TGTGCCAGCAGTCCGGGGGGTAGGGCAAATGGCTACACCTTC.

V gene TRBV30 combines with J gene TRBJ1-2; D is perhaps TRBD1 (6 bases). The CDR3 runs to 15 residues. V gave up 0 bases and J gave up 2 bases, with 13 bases separating them. Germline V gene sequence: CDR1 GTSNPN, CDR2 SVGIG (reference sequence). The chain's CDR3 is CAWSVGGSQNYGYTF. Here the CDR3 DNA reads TGTGCCTGGAGTGTAGGGGGAAGCCAAAACTATGGCTACACCTTC.